This T cell receptor beta chain was recovered during a study of memory CD4+ T cells and cytomegalovirus serostatus. Study-wide findings and caveats: Repertoires predicted CMV serostatus with median bootstrapped AUC of approximately 0.94. Each of 67 CMV-associated TCRbeta sequences occurred in one to five individuals. The CMV-associated TCR signature appears largely within the CD4+ memory repertoire.

Single viable CD3+CD4+CD8-CD45RO+ cells were sorted as the memory CD4+ T cells. Total CD4+ T cells were enriched by CD4 positive selection. Comment on this clone: Its antigen is unidentified.

Profiled with immunoSEQ multiplex PCR; TCRdb holds only in-frame clones, not every one. Found here are 75,000 to 90,000 clones, roughly 80% of them singletons; the top ten hold around 0.77%. The CDR3 has 14 amino acids. CDR1 and CDR2 (germline): SGHNT, YYREEE (reference sequence). V shed 0 bases and J 5 bases; nucleotides not matched to a gene: 3. This receptor was obtained from an adult in good health and CMV-seronegative. This rearrangement joins TRBV5-4 to TRBJ1-2; TRBD1 matches at 8 bases. Sequencing was carried out using memory CD4+ T cells from blood. The CDR3 DNA reads as TGTGCCAGCAGCTTGGGACAGGGGATATATGGCTACACCTTC. It codes for CASSLGQGIYGYTF.